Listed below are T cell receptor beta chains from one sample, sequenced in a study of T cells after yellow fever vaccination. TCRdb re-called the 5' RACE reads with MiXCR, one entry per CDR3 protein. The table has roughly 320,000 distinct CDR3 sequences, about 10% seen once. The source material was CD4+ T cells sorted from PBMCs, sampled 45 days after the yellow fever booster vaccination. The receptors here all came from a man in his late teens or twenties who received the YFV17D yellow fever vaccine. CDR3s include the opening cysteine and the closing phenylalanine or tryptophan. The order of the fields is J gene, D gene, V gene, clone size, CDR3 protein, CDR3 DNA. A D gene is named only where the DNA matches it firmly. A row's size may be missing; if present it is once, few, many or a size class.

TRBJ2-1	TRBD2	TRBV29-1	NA	CSVVTSGTSYNEQFF	TGCAGCGTTGTCACTAGCGGAACCTCCTACAATGAGCAGTTCTTC
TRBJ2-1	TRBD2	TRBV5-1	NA	CASSRTSGVKRSSYNEQFF	TGCGCCAGCAGCCGGACTAGCGGGGTTAAGAGGAGCTCCTACAATGAGCAGTTCTTC
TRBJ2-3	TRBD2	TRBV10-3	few	CAISDPTSGGTDTQYF	TGTGCCATCAGTGACCCGACTAGCGGGGGCACAGATACGCAGTATTTT
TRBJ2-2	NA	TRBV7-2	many	CASSLGTGYTGELFF	TGTGCCAGCAGCTTAGGGACGGGGTACACCGGGGAGCTGTTTTTT
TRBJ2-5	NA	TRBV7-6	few	CASSLAGTPLGETQYF	TGTGCCAGCAGCTTAGCCGGGACCCCGTTGGGAGAGACCCAGTACTTC
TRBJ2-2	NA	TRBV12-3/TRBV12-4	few	CASSGLLLIAGELFF	TGTGCCAGCAGCGGACTCCTGCTTATCGCCGGGGAGCTGTTTTTT
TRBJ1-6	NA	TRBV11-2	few	CASSLNSGFPLHF	TGTGCCAGCAGTCTAAACTCCGGGTTCCCCCTCCACTTT
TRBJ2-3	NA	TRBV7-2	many	CASTSSTDTQYF	TGTGCCAGCACCTCTTCCACAGATACGCAGTATTTT
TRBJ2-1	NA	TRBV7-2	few	CASSLDGTLAPYNEQFF	TGTGCCAGCAGCTTAGATGGGACACTAGCCCCCTACAATGAGCAGTTCTTC
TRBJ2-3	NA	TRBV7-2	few	CASSLEIGVTDTQYF	TGTGCCAGCAGCTTAGAAATTGGGGTCACAGATACGCAGTATTTT
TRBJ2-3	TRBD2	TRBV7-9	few	CASRGIFRTAGADTQYF	TGTGCCAGCAGAGGAATTTTTAGGACCGCGGGGGCAGATACGCAGTATTTT
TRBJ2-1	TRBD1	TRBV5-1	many	CASSFSGQGNNEQFF	TGCGCCAGCAGCTTTTCGGGACAGGGAAACAATGAGCAGTTCTTC
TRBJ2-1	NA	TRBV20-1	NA	CSARALVNPQFF	TGCAGTGCTAGAGCTCTAGTAAATCCCCAGTTCTTC
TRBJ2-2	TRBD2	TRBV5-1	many	CASSSRTSGNTGELFF	TGCGCCAGCAGCTCGCGGACTAGCGGGAACACCGGGGAGCTGTTTTTT
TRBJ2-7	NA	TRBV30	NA	CAWGSAYEQYF	TGTGCCTGGGGTTCCGCCTACGAGCAGTACTTC
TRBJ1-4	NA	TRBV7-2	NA	CASSLDGGASNEKLFF	TGTGCCAGCAGCCTCGATGGGGGAGCTAGTAATGAAAAACTGTTTTTT
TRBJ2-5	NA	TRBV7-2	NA	CASSGRRGVETQYF	TGTGCCAGCAGCGGACGAAGAGGGGTGGAGACCCAGTACTTC
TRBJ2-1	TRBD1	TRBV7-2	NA	CASSSQGSPRF	TGTGCCAGCAGCTCACAGGGGTCCCCGAGGTTC
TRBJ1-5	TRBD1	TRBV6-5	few	CASRTGAQPQHF	TGTGCCAGCAGGACAGGGGCTCAGCCCCAGCATTTT
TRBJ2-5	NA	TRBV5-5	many	CASSLGGWEETQYF	TGTGCCAGCAGCTTAGGAGGGTGGGAAGAGACCCAGTACTTC
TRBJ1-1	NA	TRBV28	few	CASSLSALTRTVNTEAFF	TGTGCCAGCAGTTTATCAGCCTTAACCCGGACGGTGAACACTGAAGCTTTCTTT
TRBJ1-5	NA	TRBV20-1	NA	CSASETEGNQPQHF	TGCAGTGCTTCTGAGACGGAGGGGAACCAGCCCCAGCATTTT
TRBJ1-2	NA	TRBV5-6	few	CASSRAGNYGYTF	TGTGCCAGCAGCCGGGCGGGGAACTATGGCTACACCTTC